In this sample, the clone carrying this T cell receptor (beta chain) turned up a few times. The antigen remains unidentified. This sample was taken from a study of Ad26.COV2.S vaccination and SARS-CoV-2 variants. Study outcomes and limitations: Recipients of either vaccine or placebo displayed similar breadth of non-spike TCRs. Reported findings describe substantial breadth in spike-specific CD8+ and CD4+ T cell responses following vaccination. Total T cell responses may have been underestimated by the TCR breadth and depth analyses. Vaccine recipients posted higher spike-specific TCR breadth than their placebo counterparts.

V was pared by 3 bases and J by 4 bases, with 9 bases between. This CDR3 has 13 residues. Assay used: immunoSEQ multiplex PCR; TCRdb lists only in-frame clones, some missing. The sample has fewer than 100,000 clones, more than 65% seen once. The receptor was isolated from a human donor who had recovered from COVID-19. The chain recombines TRBV12-3 or TRBV12-4 with TRBJ1-2; D is uncertain. The sample in question was peripheral blood, obtained after recovery from COVID-19. The CDR3 loop is CASSFGKSYGYTF. The CDR3 bases are TGTGCCAGCAGTTTCGGCAAATCCTATGGCTACACCTTC.